This T cell receptor (beta chain) was recorded in a study of T cell repertoires in cytomegalovirus infection. Overall study: Matching HLA type, along with CMV infection, was indicated by public TCR beta signatures. Study observations and caveats: Accumulated public TCR beta family frequency recognized individuals carrying CMV together with the relevant HLA. Ex vivo, HLA-C-restricted CMV-specific TCR beta clonotypes prevailed over the rest of the response.

TCRdb ran MiXCR on the reads and lists one entry per CDR3 protein. The sample lists nearly 550,000 distinct CDR3 sequences, approximately 15% occurring once. The CDR3 totals 16 residues. V dropped 5 bases and J dropped 0 bases, with 16 bases sitting between them. Germline assignment: CDR1 SEHNR and CDR2 FQNEAQ (reference sequence). This clonotype was counted only a few times. Its antigen is unknown. This chain connects TRBV7-9 to TRBJ1-1; D call uncertain. The receptor was derived from a human donor in good health (CMV status not recorded). Some clones in this sample may be carry-over from other donors' samples. What was sequenced was CD8+ T cells from PBMCs. CDR3 residues: CASSPTDFTVNTEAFF. For the CDR3, the DNA is TGTGCCAGCAGCCCTACCGACTTCACCGTGAACACTGAAGCTTTCTTT.